Following are 29 T cell receptor beta chains from one sample sequenced in a study of CD8 T cells in Susac syndrome. The RNA input was about 0.45 to 1 ug, and it was reverse transcribed with random hexamers. One entry per CDR3 protein results from TCRdb running MiXCR on the immunoSEQ multiplex PCR reads. This repertoire shows some 120,000 distinct CDR3 sequences, less than 95% found once; its top ten account for 0.095% to 0.15%. The sequenced material came from CD4+ T cells from PBMCs. All receptors derive from a human donor with multiple sclerosis.

The V and J genes are TRBV15 and TRBJ1-1; D gene ambiguous. The length of the CDR3 is 14 residues. V lost 1 base and J lost 2, with 8 bases in between. Germline loops: CDR1 LNHNV, CDR2 YYDKDF (reference sequence). The CDR3 is CATSRGPSNTEAFF. The CDR3 DNA reads as TGTGCCACCAGCAGAGGCCCGAGTAACACTGAAGCTTTCTTT.

This chain links TRBV18 with TRBJ2-7; 9 nucleotides match TRBD1. The CDR3 contains 15 residues. V shed 4 bases and J 3 bases; nucleotides not matched to a gene: 7. Germline CDR1 and CDR2: KGHSH and LQKENI. The CDR3 reads CASSRRETGGYEQYF. As DNA, the CDR3 is TGTGCCAGCTCACGGCGGGAGACAGGGGGCTACGAGCAGTACTTC.

The V and J genes are TRBV5-1 and TRBJ2-5; 9 nucleotides align to TRBD1. The germline gives CDR1 SGHRS, CDR2 YFSETQ. This CDR3 comprises 14 residues. V was pared by 4 bases and J by 5 bases, with 6 bases of the junction left unmatched. DNA for the CDR3: TGCGCCAGCAGCACAGGACAGGGGAGGGAGACCCAGTACTTC. This gives the protein CASSTGQGRETQYF.

V gene TRBV29-1 combines with J gene TRBJ1-5; 10 bases are a match to TRBD1. J gave up 5 bases and V 0 bases, and 10 bases lay outside the gene matches. CDR3 length: 17 amino acids. Germline V gene data show CDR1 as SQVTM and CDR2 as ANQGSEA. CDR3 DNA: TGCAGCGTTGAAGACCCCTGGGGACAGGGGAGTGATCAGCCCCAGCATTTT. It specifies CSVEDPWGQGSDQPQHF. Complete variable domain (other parts from reference TRBV29-1 and TRBJ1-5): SAVISQKPSRDICQRGTSLTIQCQVDSQVTMMFWYRQQPGQSLTLIATANQGSEATYESGFVIDKFPISRPNLTFSTLTVSNMSPEDSSIYLCSVEDPWGQGSDQPQHFGDGTRLSIL.

This clonotype was observed once. The V and J genes are TRBV5-6 and TRBJ1-5, with D uncertain. The germline V gene encodes CDR1 SGHDT and CDR2 YYEEEE. The length of the CDR3 is 15 residues. V was cut by 4 bases and J by 4 bases, with 15 bases left in between. CDR3 in amino acids: CASSRTGRANQPQHF. The DNA for the CDR3 is TGTGCCAGCAGCCGCACCGGGAGGGCTAATCAGCCCCAGCATTTT. Full variable domain (outside the CDR3, taken from reference TRBV5-6 and TRBJ1-5): DAGVTQSPTHLIKTRGQQVTLRCSPKSGHDTVSWYQQALGQGPQFIFQYYEEEERQRGNFPDRFSGHQFPNYSSELNVNALLLGDSALYLCASSRTGRANQPQHFGDGTRLSIL.

The chain recombines TRBV7-9 with TRBJ2-3; 7 nucleotides match TRBD2. The CDR3 is 15 amino acids. V gave up 5 bases and J gave up 0 bases; unmatched junction bases: 5. CDR1 and CDR2 (germline): SEHNR, FQNEAQ (reference sequence). The CDR3 DNA sequence: TGTGCCAGCAGCCCCGGGGGGAGTAGCACAGATACGCAGTATTTT. Translating gives CASSPGGSSTDTQYF.

The V call is TRBV7-6, the J call TRBJ2-1; maybe TRBD2 (5 bases). The CDR3 loop spans 13 amino acids. Germline V CDR1 and CDR2: SGHVS, FNYEAQ. V was cut by 3 bases and J by 9 bases, with 12 bases left in between. Here the CDR3 reads CASSFPDWGEQFF. The CDR3 coding sequence is TGTGCCAGCAGCTTCCCGGACTGGGGTGAGCAGTTCTTC. Full variable domain (missing parts from reference TRBV7-6 and TRBJ2-1): GAGVSQSPRYKVTKRGQDVALRCDPISGHVSLYWYRQALGQGPEFLTYFNYEAQQDKSGLPNDRFSAERPEGSISTLTIQRTEQRDSAMYRCASSFPDWGEQFFGPGTRLTVL.

V usage is TRBV29-1 and J usage is TRBJ2-1, with 7 bases that match TRBD1. The CDR3 extends over 14 amino acids. The junction had 6 bases not matched to a gene; V was cut back by 7 bases and J by 0 bases. The V gene's germline CDR1 is SQVTM and CDR2 ANQGSEA. Written as DNA, the CDR3 is TGCAGCGGGGGACAGTTTAGCTCCTACAATGAGCAGTTCTTC. This gives the protein CSGGQFSSYNEQFF.

The CDR3 region is CAAAVSTSYNEQFF. The CDR3 DNA sequence: TGTGCCGCCGCGGTTAGCACCTCCTACAATGAGCAGTTCTTC. The V call is TRBV4-2, the J call TRBJ2-1; D uncertain. Germline-derived CDR1 and CDR2 are LGHNA and YNFKEQ. The CDR3 runs to 14 residues. V lost 11 bases, J lost 0 bases, and 14 bases lay in between.

The chain joins TRBV2 to TRBJ1-2, with a possible D match to TRBD1 (5 bases). V was shortened by 4 bases and J by 8 bases, with 14 bases between the two germline ends. CDR3 length equals 13 residues. Germline-derived CDR1 and CDR2 are SNHLY and FYNNEI. The CDR3 DNA sequence: TGTGCCAGCAGTGGGTGGGGGATTAAGGGCTACACCTTC. This translates into CASSGWGIKGYTF.

CDR3 amino acids: CSATPGLAGEEQYF. CDR3 DNA sequence: TGCAGTGCTACCCCGGGACTAGCGGGGGAGGAGCAGTACTTC. V and J are TRBV20-1 and TRBJ2-7, with 14 bases that match TRBD2. The CDR3 consists of 14 residues. CDR1 DFQATT and CDR2 SNEGSKA come from the germline V gene (reference sequence). V lost 4 bases, J lost 7 bases, and 6 bases stayed unmatched.

The J gene is TRBJ1-1, the V gene TRBV11-2, with D possibly TRBD1 on 5 matching bases. V was cut by 4 bases and J by 7 bases, with 16 bases left in between. The CDR3 is 14 amino acids. CDR1 and CDR2 (germline): SGHAT, FQNNGV. The CDR3 protein is CASSSVRDGLEAFF. The CDR3 bases are TGTGCCAGCAGCTCAGTAAGGGACGGACTTGAAGCTTTCTTT.

The gene calls are TRBV29-1 and TRBJ1-5; D is unclear. V lost 4 bases, J lost 3 bases, and 10 bases lay in between. This CDR3 has 13 residues. Looked up from germline, CDR1 is SQVTM and CDR2 is ANQGSEA. CDR3 nucleotides: TGCAGCGTTGGTTCACAGAACAATCAGCCCCAGCATTTT. Its translation is CSVGSQNNQPQHF. Combining the CDR3 with reference TRBV29-1 and TRBJ1-5 gives the whole variable domain SAVISQKPSRDICQRGTSLTIQCQVDSQVTMMFWYRQQPGQSLTLIATANQGSEATYESGFVIDKFPISRPNLTFSTLTVSNMSPEDSSIYLCSVGSQNNQPQHFGDGTRLSIL.

This clonotype appeared once. The gene calls are TRBV20-1 and TRBJ1-1; TRBD1 matches 7 bases. The ends lost 5 bases at V and 1 base at J; junction bases unmatched: 4. The CDR3 is 13 residues long. Germline V lookup: CDR1 DFQATT, CDR2 SNEGSKA (reference sequence). CDR3 sequence reads: CSAWGQPNTEAFF. In DNA form, the CDR3 reads TGCAGTGCTTGGGGACAGCCGAACACTGAAGCTTTCTTT.

A single count supports this clonotype. The rearrangement links TRBV6-1 to TRBJ2-1, with D perhaps TRBD2 (9 bases). V was pared by 5 bases and J by 7 bases, with 27 bases between. This CDR3 is 18 amino acids long. CDR1 and CDR2 (germline): MNHNS, SASEGT. CDR3 nucleotides: TGTGCCAGCAGTAAGCGTACAGGGGGAGCGGGAGGTGGGAATGAGCAGTTCTTC. Translation gives CASSKRTGGAGGGNEQFF.

The rearrangement joins TRBV10-3 to TRBJ2-2, with D tentatively TRBD1 (6 bases). This CDR3 has 14 amino acids. The germline V and J ends were trimmed by 5 bases and 3 bases, with 10 bases remaining between them. Germline CDR1 ENHRY, CDR2 SYGVKD. DNA for the CDR3: TGTGCCATCAGTCACAGGGACGACACCGGGGAGCTGTTTTTT. Translated: CAISHRDDTGELFF.

This clonotype was counted a few times. The chain couples TRBV5-1 to TRBJ2-6; 9 positions agree with TRBD2. J gave up 3 bases and V 2 bases, and 3 bases lay outside the gene matches. CDR1 and CDR2 from the germline V gene are SGHRS and YFSETQ. CDR3 length equals 16 residues. The CDR3, as DNA: TGCGCCAGCAGCTTAGCGGGGGGCAATGGGGCCAACGTCCTGACTTTC. It codes for CASSLAGGNGANVLTF.

CDR3 DNA sequence: TGTGCCATCAGTGGCAAAGGACAGGGGGCGTCGGATACGCAGTATTTT. The encoded protein is CAISGKGQGASDTQYF. The chain joins TRBV10-3 to TRBJ2-3, with 11 nucleotides matching TRBD1. V lost 4 bases and J lost 6; bases outside the gene matches: 9. This CDR3 has 16 residues. CDR1 and CDR2 (germline): ENHRY, SYGVKD.

This rearrangement joins TRBV6-6 to TRBJ1-4; D uncertain. Germline-derived CDR1 and CDR2 are MNHNY and SVGAGI (reference sequence). The CDR3 is 13 residues long. V was cut by 7 bases and J by 8 bases, with 14 bases left in between. As DNA, the CDR3 is TGTGCCAGCACGCCTTATTCAGGAGAAAAACTGTTTTTT. It is translated as CASTPYSGEKLFF.

This chain uses TRBV29-1 with TRBJ1-1; no clear D gene. In germline, CDR1 is SQVTM, CDR2 ANQGSEA. The CDR3 spans 11 residues. V was clipped by 7 bases and J by 3 bases, with 9 bases between them. For the CDR3, the DNA is TGCAGCGAGAATAAGGACACTGAAGCTTTCTTT. The encoded protein is CSENKDTEAFF.

This clonotype was counted a single time. The chain recombines TRBV2 with TRBJ2-7; a weak D match, TRBD1 (6 bases). In germline, CDR1 is SNHLY, CDR2 FYNNEI. This CDR3 contains 13 residues. V shed 4 bases and J shed 3 bases, with 10 bases lying between them. CDR3 amino acids: CASSGRGFYEQYF. The DNA of the CDR3 is TGTGCCAGCAGTGGCAGGGGATTCTACGAGCAGTACTTC.

The chain combines TRBV12-3 or TRBV12-4 with TRBJ2-2; D ambiguous. The CDR3 spans 13 residues. V dropped 8 bases and J dropped 5 bases, with 12 bases sitting between them. CDR3 loop: CASYTLLTGELFF. For the CDR3, the DNA is TGTGCCAGCTATACTCTGCTGACCGGGGAGCTGTTTTTT.

V and J are TRBV30 and TRBJ2-2; 10 bases match TRBD2. The germline gives CDR1 GTSNPN, CDR2 SVGIG (reference sequence). V lost 8 bases and J lost 6; bases outside the gene matches: 9. This CDR3 has 14 residues. CDR3 sequence: CAQQLAGRPGELFF. The CDR3 nucleotides read TGTGCCCAGCAACTAGCGGGACGCCCCGGGGAGCTGTTTTTT.

The chain has TRBV3-1 and TRBJ2-3; the D gene is possibly TRBD2 (6 bases). Looked up from germline, CDR1 is LGHDT and CDR2 is YNNKEL (reference sequence). The ends were cut back, 3 bases at V and 9 bases at J, with 13 bases in the middle. This CDR3 is 13 amino acids long. CDR3 amino acids: CASSHPTSGTQYF. Written as DNA, the CDR3 is TGTGCCAGCAGCCACCCGACTAGTGGGACGCAGTATTTT.

The chain has TRBV25-1 and TRBJ2-5; D is unclear. With 6 bases removed from V and 5 bases from J, the gap between germline ends came to 10 bases. Germline V gene sequence: CDR1 MGHDK, CDR2 SYGVNS. This CDR3 contains 12 residues. In DNA form, the CDR3 reads TGTGCCAGCAGCACACCTCGGGAGACCCAGTACTTC. This codes for CASSTPRETQYF.

The rearrangement uses TRBV29-1 and TRBJ1-1; no reliable D call. Trimming took off 6 bases at V and 2 bases at J, with 16 bases between the two ends. This CDR3 has 14 amino acids. Germline V gene data show CDR1 as SQVTM and CDR2 as ANQGSEA. The CDR3, as DNA: TGCAGCGTCGCCAATCAGGTGACCAACACTGAAGCTTTCTTT. Translating gives CSVANQVTNTEAFF.

This chain connects TRBV15 to TRBJ2-1, with D perhaps being TRBD1 or TRBD2 (5 bases each). Trimming cost V 0 bases and J 15 bases, with 18 bases left between them. The germline gives CDR1 LNHNV, CDR2 YYDKDF (reference sequence). The CDR3 is 14 residues long. Here the CDR3 DNA reads TGTGCCACCAGCAGAGATTACGACCCGGGACGGGGGTTCTTC. Translated, it gives CATSRDYDPGRGFF.

The chain couples TRBV6-2 or TRBV6-3 to TRBJ1-1; D perhaps matches TRBD1 (5 bases). Trimming shortened V by 4 bases and J by 1 base, and 13 bases separated the two germline ends. The length of the CDR3 is 15 residues. CDR1 and CDR2 from the germline V gene are MNHEY and SVGEGT. DNA of the CDR3: TGTGCCAGCAGTTCCCCTCAGGGTTGGAACACTGAAGCTTTCTTT. Protein product: CASSSPQGWNTEAFF.

The V call is TRBV23-1, the J call TRBJ1-5; D is undetermined. TRBV23-1 is assigned to the ORF class and has an uncertain function. The CDR3 sequence is 12 residues long. The germline V and J ends were trimmed by 0 bases and 7 bases, with 4 bases remaining between them. The CDR3 loop is CASSQSGQPQHF. The CDR3 nucleotides read TGCGCCAGCAGTCAATCGGGCCAGCCCCAGCATTTT.